This entry is about one TCR beta chain. The antigen remains undetermined. Produced via immunoSEQ multiplex PCR; TCRdb's table is partial and in-frame only. The profile shows 110,000 to 150,000 clones, about 76% of them singletons. Cryopreserved PBMCs were the source of roughly 2 micrograms of genomic DNA, which went to TCR beta libraries. The data are from a study of cytotoxic CD8 clonotypes in ibrutinib-treated CLL. Study overall: Of a cohort that held 11 relapsed/refractory and 15 treatment-naive patients, about 18 were IGHV unmutated.

The study's findings and limits: Public clonotypes occurred uncommonly; on treatment, they contracted or remained stable.

The CDR3 runs to 16 residues. The V end was cut by 1 base, the J end by 0 bases, with 10 bases between. The germline CDR1 and CDR2 sequences are SGHVS and FQNEAQ. The receptor's source is a human donor with chronic lymphocytic leukemia. The source material was PBMCs, sampled after 24 months of ibrutinib treatment. This rearrangement joins TRBV7-8 to TRBJ1-5, with D perhaps matching TRBD1 (6 bases). The CDR3 sequence: CASSLDQGYSNQPQHF. Written as DNA, the CDR3 is TGTGCCAGCAGCTTAGACCAGGGGTATAGCAATCAGCCCCAGCATTTT.